A selection of T cell receptor beta chains follows, all from one sample in a study of tumor-infiltrating lymphocytes in primary liver carcinoma. TCRdb re-called the multiplex PCR reads through MiXCR, storing one row per CDR3 protein. The sample consists of approximately 190,000 distinct CDR3 sequences, around four fifths of them appearing once. The specimen was tumor tissue from primary liver carcinoma. Source of these receptors: a man aged 40-50 years with primary liver carcinoma and hepatitis B virus infection. Both conserved end residues are part of each CDR3. Fields, in order: clone size, V gene, J gene, D gene, CDR3 protein, CDR3 DNA. A D gene is named only where the DNA matches it firmly. Some rows mark clone size as missing; the rest say once, few, many or name a class of expanded clone.

>NA|TRBV29-1|TRBJ2-2|NA
CRVSSNTGELFF
TGCAGGGTTAGTAGCAACACAGGGGAGCTGTTTTTT
>NA|TRBV11-2|TRBJ2-7|NA
CASSLHRQAYEQYF
TGTGCCAGCAGCTTACATCGACAAGCGTACGAGCAATACTTC
>NA|TRBV4-3|TRBJ1-6|NA
CVSSQGQLYNSPLHF
TGCGTCAGCAGCCAAGGACAGCTCTATAATTCACCCCTCCATTTT
>NA|TRBV4-1|TRBJ2-3|NA
CTSSQATAPSTYSTDTQYF
TGCACTAGCAGCCAAGCCACAGCGCCGTCTACGTATAGCACAGATACGCAGTATTTT
>NA|TRBV5-1|TRBJ2-2|NA
CANSSSPGDTGELLF
TGCGCCAACAGCTCCTCTCCAGGGGACACCGGGGAGCTGCTTTTT
>NA|TRBV7-8|TRBJ1-1|NA
CASTLDVGGTEAFF
TGTGCCAGCACGTTAGATGTAGGAGGGACTGAAGCTTTCTTT
>few|TRBV11-3|TRBJ2-1|NA
CTSSLNANEQSF
TGTACCAGTAGCTTAAATGCCAATGAGCAGTCCTTC
>NA|TRBV10-1|TRBJ2-2|NA
CASSEGTDSVELFF
TGCGCCAGTTCCGAAGGCACAGACTCCGTGGAGCTGTTTTTT
>NA|TRBV11-2|TRBJ1-2|NA
CASNLEGEREILGYTF
TGTGCCAGCAACTTAGAGGGAGAACGGGAGATTCTGGGCTACACCTTC
>NA|TRBV28|TRBJ1-5|TRBD1
CASWSTGASQPQHF
TGTGCCAGCTGGTCGACAGGGGCTTCCCAGCCCCAACATTTT
>many|TRBV28|TRBJ1-4|NA
CASTSFPGPSPEKLFF
TGTGCCAGCACCTCCTTCCCTGGACCGAGCCCTGAAAAACTGTTTTTT
>NA|TRBV29-1|TRBJ2-7|TRBD1
CSVDEMTGPDGRQYF
TGCAGCGTTGATGAAATGACAGGGCCCGATGGACGACAGTACTTC
>NA|TRBV12-3/TRBV12-4|TRBJ2-1|NA
CGNERGPAFVQFF
TGTGGCAACGAGAGGGGACCGGCATTTGTGCAGTTCTTC
>NA|TRBV6-6|TRBJ1-1|TRBD1
CASSTGATTEALF
TGTGCAAGCAGCACAGGGGCGACTACTGAAGCTCTCTTT
>NA|TRBV5-4|TRBJ2-2|NA
CASSVAKGGGTRELLF
TGTGCCAGCAGCGTGGCCAAGGGGGGAGGCACCAGGGAGCTGCTTTTT
>NA|TRBV20-1|TRBJ1-2|NA
CSAGGPAGYGYTF
TGCAGTGCTGGAGGGCCAGCGGGCTATGGCTACACCTTC
>few|TRBV6-1|TRBJ2-7|NA
CASSVGADYEQYF
TGTGCCAGCAGCGTCGGGGCGGACTACGAGCAGTACTTC
>NA|TRBV14|TRBJ2-1|TRBD1
CGSSPGTGNELFF
TGTGGCAGCAGCCCCGGGACAGGGAATGAGCTGTTCTTC
>once|TRBV6-2/TRBV6-3|TRBJ1-2|NA
CASSPSGSFTFYGYTF
TGTGCCAGTAGTCCGAGCGGAAGCTTTACATTCTATGGCTACACCTTC
>NA|TRBV12-3/TRBV12-4|TRBJ2-1|NA
CASCFSPARGDNEQFF
TGTGCCAGCTGTTTCAGTCCAGCGCGCGGCGACAATGAGCAGTTCTTC
>once|TRBV12-3/TRBV12-4|TRBJ2-5|TRBD1
CASSSATGDQETQYF
TGTGCCAGCAGTTCCGCGACAGGGGACCAAGAGACACAGTACTTC
>NA|TRBV6-2/TRBV6-3|TRBJ2-1|TRBD2
CACVSGQAGVYYEQFF
TGTGCCTGCGTTTCGGGACAAGCGGGGGTCTACTATGAGCAGTTCTTC
>NA|TRBV4-2|TRBJ2-3|NA
CASSSKAGLANTQYF
TGTGCCAGCAGCTCTAAGGCGGGACTCGCAAATACGCAGTATTTT
>NA|TRBV29-1|TRBJ1-2|TRBD1
CSVEKSQGDTDYGYAF
TGCAGCGTTGAAAAAAGTCAGGGGGATACGGACTATGGCTACGCCTTC
>NA|TRBV19|TRBJ1-2|TRBD1
CASSTGQMIGCYTF
TGTGCCAGTAGTACGGGACAGATGATAGGGTGCTACACCTTC
>NA|TRBV11-2|TRBJ2-1|NA
CASGYNYIEQFF
TGTGCCAGCGGCTATAACTACATTGAGCAATTCTTC
>once|TRBV11-2|TRBJ1-1|NA
CASSLDPNAEAFF
TGTGCCAGTAGTTTAGATCCTAACGCTGAAGCTTTCTTT
>NA|TRBV12-3/TRBV12-4|TRBJ2-1|TRBD2
CANTLGVAGGDEQFF
TGTGCCAACACCCTGGGAGTAGCGGGTGGCGATGAGCAGTTCTTC